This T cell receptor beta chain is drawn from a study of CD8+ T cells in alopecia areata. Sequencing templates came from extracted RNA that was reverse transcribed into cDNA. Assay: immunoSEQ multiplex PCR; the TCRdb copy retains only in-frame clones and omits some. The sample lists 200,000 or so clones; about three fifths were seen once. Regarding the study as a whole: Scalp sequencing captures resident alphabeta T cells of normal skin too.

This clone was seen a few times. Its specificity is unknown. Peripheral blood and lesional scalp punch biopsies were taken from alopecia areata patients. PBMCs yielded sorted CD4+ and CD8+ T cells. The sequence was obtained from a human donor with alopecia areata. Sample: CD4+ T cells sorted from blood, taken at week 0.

The CDR3 DNA reads as TGCAGCGCCTGGACGGACAGTAACACCGGGGAGCTGTTTTTT. This sequence encodes CSAWTDSNTGELFF. The chain couples TRBV29-1 to TRBJ2-2; TRBD1 might be the D (6 bases). The V gene lost 7 bases and the J gene lost 2 bases, with 14 bases spanning the gap. The germline CDR1 and CDR2 sequences are SQVTM and ANQGSEA. The CDR3 extends over 14 amino acids.